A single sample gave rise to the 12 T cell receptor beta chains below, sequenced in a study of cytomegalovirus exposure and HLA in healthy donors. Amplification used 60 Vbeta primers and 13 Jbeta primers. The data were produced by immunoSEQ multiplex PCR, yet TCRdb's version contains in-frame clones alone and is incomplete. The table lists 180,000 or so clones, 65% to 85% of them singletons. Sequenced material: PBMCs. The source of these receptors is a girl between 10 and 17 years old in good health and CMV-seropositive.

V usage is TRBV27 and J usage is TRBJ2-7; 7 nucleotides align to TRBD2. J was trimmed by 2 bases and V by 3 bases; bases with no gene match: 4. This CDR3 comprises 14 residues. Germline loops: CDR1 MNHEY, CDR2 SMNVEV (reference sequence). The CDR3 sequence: CASSFLAGPYEQYF. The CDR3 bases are TGTGCCAGCAGTTTTTTAGCGGGCCCCTACGAGCAGTACTTC.

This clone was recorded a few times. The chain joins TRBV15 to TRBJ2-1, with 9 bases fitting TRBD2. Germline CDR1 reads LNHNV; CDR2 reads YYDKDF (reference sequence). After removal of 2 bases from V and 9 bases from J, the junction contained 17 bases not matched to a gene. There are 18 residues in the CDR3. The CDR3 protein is CATSRLPGLAGRDGEQFF. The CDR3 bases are TGTGCCACCAGCAGACTACCGGGACTAGCCGGTCGGGACGGTGAGCAGTTCTTC. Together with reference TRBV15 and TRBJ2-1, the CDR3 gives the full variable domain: DAMVIQNPRYQVTQFGKPVTLSCSQTLNHNVMYWYQQKSSQAPKLLFHYYDKDFNNEADTPDNFQSRRPNTSFCFLDIRSPGLGDTAMYLCATSRLPGLAGRDGEQFFGPGTRLTVL.

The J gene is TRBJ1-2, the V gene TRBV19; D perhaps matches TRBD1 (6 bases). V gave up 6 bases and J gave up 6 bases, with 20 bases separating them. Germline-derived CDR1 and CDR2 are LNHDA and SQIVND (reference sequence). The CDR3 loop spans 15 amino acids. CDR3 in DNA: TGTGCCAGTAGCAGACAGACAGGATCCCTCGATGGCTACACCTTC. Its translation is CASSRQTGSLDGYTF.

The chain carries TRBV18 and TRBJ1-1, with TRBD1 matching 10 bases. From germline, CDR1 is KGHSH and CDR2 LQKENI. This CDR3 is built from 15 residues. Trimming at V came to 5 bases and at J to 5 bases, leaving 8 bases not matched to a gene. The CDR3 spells CASSLLTGGETEAFF. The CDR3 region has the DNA TGTGCCAGCTCATTACTGACAGGGGGCGAGACTGAAGCTTTCTTT.

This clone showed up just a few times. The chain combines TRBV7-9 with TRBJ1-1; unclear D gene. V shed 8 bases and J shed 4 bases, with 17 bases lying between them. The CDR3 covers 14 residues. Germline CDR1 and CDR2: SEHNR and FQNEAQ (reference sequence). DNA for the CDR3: TGTGCCAGCGGAGACTACGGGAAAGGCACTGAAGCTTTCTTT. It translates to CASGDYGKGTEAFF.

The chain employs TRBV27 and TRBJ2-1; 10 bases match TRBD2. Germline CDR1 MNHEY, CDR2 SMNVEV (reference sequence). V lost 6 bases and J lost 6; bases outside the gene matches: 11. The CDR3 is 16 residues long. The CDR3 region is CASRLVGLAERNEQFF. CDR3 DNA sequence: TGTGCCAGCAGACTAGTTGGACTAGCGGAACGCAATGAGCAGTTCTTC.

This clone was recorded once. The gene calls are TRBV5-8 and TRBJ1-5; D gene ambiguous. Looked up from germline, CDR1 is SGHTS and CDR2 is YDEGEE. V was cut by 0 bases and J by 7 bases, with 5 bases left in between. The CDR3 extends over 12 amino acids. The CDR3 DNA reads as TGTGCCAGCAGCTTGGGTGTACAGCCCCAGCATTTT. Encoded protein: CASSLGVQPQHF. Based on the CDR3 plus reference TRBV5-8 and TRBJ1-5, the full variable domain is EAGVTQSPTHLIKTRGQQATLRCSPISGHTSVYWYQQALGLGLQFLLWYDEGEERNRGNFPPRFSGRQFPNYSSELNVNALELEDSALYLCASSLGVQPQHFGDGTRLSIL.

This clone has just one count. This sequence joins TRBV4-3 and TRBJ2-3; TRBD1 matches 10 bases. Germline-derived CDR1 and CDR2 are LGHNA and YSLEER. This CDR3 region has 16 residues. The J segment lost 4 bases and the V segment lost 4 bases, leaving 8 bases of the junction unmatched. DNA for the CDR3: TGCGCCAGCAGCCTTAGGGGACAGGGGATAGCAGATACGCAGTATTTT. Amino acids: CASSLRGQGIADTQYF.

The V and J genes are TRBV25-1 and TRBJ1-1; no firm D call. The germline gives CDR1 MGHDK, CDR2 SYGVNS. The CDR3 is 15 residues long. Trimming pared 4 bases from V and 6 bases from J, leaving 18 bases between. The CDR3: CASSATTVSVPEAFF. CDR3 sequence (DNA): TGTGCCAGCAGTGCGACGACTGTTTCCGTTCCTGAAGCTTTCTTT.

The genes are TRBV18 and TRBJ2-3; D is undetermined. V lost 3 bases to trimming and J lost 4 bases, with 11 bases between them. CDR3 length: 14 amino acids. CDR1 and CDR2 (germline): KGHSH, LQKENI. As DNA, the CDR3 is TGTGCCAGCTCACCTAGAGAGGAGTCAGATACGCAGTATTTT. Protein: CASSPREESDTQYF.

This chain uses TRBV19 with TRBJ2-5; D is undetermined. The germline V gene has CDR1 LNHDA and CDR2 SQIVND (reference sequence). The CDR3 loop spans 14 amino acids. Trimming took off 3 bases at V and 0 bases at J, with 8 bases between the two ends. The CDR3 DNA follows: TGTGCCAGTAGTATCTTCCGAGACCAAGAGACCCAGTACTTC. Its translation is CASSIFRDQETQYF.

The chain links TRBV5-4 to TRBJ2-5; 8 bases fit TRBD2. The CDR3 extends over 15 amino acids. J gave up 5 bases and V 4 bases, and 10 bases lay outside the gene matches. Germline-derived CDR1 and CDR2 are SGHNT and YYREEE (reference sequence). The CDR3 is CASSPQAGVGETQYF. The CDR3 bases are TGTGCCAGCAGCCCGCAAGCGGGAGTGGGGGAGACCCAGTACTTC.